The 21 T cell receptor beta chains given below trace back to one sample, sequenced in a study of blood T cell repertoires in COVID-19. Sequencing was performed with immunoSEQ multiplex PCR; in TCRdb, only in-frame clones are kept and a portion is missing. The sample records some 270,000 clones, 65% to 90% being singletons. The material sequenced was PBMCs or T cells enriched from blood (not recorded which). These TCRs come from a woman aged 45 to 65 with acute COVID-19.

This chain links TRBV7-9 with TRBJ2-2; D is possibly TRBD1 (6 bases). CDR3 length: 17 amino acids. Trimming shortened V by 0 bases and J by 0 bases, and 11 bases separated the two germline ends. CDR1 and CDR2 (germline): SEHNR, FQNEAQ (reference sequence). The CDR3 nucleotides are TGTGCCAGCAGCTTAGCGTTGGCAGGGGCGAACACCGGGGAGCTGTTTTTT. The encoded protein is CASSLALAGANTGELFF.

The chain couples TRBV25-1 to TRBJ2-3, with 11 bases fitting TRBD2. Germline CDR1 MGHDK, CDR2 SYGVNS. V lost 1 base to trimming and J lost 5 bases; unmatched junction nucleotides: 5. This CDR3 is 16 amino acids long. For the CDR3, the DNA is TGTGCCAGCAGTGAATTTAGCGGGGGGGCGAGAGATACGCAGTATTTT. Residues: CASSEFSGGARDTQYF.

CDR3 coding DNA: TGTGCCAGCAGCGTAGGAGGAGGGGATCAGCCCCAGCATTTT. Encoded protein: CASSVGGGDQPQHF. This chain links TRBV9 with TRBJ1-5; perhaps TRBD1 as D (5 bases). CDR3 length equals 14 residues. Germline values: CDR1 SGDLS, CDR2 YYNGEE. V lost 0 bases and J 5 bases, leaving 9 bases between the germline ends. Supplemented by reference TRBV9 and TRBJ1-5, the full variable domain reads DSGVTQTPKHLITATGQRVTLRCSPRSGDLSVYWYQQSLDQGLQFLIQYYNGEERAKGNILERFSAQQFPDLHSELNLSSLELGDSALYFCASSVGGGDQPQHFGDGTRLSIL.

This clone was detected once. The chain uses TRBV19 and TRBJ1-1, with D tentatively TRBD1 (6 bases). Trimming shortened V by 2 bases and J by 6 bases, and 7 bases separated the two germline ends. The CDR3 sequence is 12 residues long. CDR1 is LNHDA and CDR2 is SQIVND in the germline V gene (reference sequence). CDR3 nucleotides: TGTGCCAGTAGTATAAAGGGGGCTGAAGCTTTCTTT. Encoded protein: CASSIKGAEAFF.

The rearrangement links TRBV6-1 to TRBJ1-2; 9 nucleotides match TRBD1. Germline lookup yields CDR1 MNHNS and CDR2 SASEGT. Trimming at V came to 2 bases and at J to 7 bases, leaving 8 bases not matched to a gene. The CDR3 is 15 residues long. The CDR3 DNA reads TGTGCCAGCAGTGAAAACGAACAGGGGGCGGGTGGCTACACCTTC. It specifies CASSENEQGAGGYTF.

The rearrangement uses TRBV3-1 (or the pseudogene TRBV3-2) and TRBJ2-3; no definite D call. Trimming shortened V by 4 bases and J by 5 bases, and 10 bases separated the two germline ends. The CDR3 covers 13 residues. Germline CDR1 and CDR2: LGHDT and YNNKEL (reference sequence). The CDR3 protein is CASSPKYGDTQYF. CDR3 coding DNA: TGTGCCAGCAGCCCGAAGTACGGAGATACGCAGTATTTT.

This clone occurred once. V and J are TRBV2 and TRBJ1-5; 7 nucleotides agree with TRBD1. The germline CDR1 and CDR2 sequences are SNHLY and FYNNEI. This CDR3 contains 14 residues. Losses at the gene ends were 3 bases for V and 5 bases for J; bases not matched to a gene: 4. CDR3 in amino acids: CASSDPQGYQPQHF. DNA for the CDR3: TGTGCCAGCAGTGACCCACAGGGGTATCAGCCCCAGCATTTT.

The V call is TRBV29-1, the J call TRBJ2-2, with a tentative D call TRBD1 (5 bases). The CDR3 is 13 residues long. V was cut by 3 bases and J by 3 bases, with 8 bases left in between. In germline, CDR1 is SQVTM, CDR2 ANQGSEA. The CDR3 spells CSVDQGYTGELFF. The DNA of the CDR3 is TGCAGCGTTGATCAGGGATACACCGGGGAGCTGTTTTTT.

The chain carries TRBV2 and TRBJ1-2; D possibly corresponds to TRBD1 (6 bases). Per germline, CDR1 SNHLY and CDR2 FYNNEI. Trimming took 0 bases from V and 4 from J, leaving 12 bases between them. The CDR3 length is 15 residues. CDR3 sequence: CASSEAATGIYGYTF. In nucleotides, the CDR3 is TGTGCCAGCAGTGAAGCTGCAACAGGGATCTATGGCTACACCTTC.

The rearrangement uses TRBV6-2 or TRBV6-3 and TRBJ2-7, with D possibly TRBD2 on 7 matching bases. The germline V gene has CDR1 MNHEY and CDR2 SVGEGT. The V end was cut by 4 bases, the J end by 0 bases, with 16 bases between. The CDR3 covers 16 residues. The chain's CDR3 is CASSSAGAGYSYEQYF. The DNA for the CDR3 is TGTGCCAGCAGTTCCGCGGGGGCCGGATACTCCTACGAGCAGTACTTC.

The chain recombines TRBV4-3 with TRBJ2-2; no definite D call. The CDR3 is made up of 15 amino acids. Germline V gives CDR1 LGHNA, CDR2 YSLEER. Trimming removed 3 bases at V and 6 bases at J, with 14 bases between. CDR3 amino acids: CASSQTGSFAGELFF. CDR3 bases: TGCGCCAGCAGCCAGACGGGTTCATTCGCCGGGGAGCTGTTTTTT.

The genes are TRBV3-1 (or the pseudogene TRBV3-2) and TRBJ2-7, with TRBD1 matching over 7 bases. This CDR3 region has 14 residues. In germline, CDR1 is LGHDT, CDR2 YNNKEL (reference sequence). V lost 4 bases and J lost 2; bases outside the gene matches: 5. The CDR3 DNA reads TGTGCCAGCAGCCGAGCCGGGACAGCCTACGAGCAGTACTTC. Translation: CASSRAGTAYEQYF.

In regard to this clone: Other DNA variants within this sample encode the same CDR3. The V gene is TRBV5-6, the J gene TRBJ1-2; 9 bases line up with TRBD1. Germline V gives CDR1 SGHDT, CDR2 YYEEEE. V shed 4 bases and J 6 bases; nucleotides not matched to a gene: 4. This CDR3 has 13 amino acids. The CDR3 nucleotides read TGTGCCAGCAGCCTCAGGGACAGGGATGGCTACACCTTC. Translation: CASSLRDRDGYTF.

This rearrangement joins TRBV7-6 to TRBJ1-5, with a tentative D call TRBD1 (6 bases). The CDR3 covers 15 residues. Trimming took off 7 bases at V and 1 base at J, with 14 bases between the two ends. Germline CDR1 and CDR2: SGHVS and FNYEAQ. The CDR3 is CASKPTGRSNQPQHF. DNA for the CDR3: TGTGCCAGCAAACCCACAGGGCGCAGCAATCAGCCCCAGCATTTT.

CDR3 bases: TGTGCCAGTTCCCAGGACAGGTACCACTCTGGAAACACCATATATTTT. Translation gives CASSQDRYHSGNTIYF. The genes are TRBV19 and TRBJ1-3; TRBD1 matches at 7 bases. Losses at the gene ends were 8 bases for V and 0 bases for J; bases not matched to a gene: 10. This CDR3 has 16 residues. From germline, CDR1 is LNHDA and CDR2 SQIVND (reference sequence).

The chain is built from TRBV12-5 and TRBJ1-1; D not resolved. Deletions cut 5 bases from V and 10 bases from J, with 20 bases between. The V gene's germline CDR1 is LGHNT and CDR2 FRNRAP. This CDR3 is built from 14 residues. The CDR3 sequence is CASGLEVSGIRAFF. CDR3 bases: TGTGCTAGTGGTCTCGAAGTCTCGGGAATTAGAGCTTTCTTT.

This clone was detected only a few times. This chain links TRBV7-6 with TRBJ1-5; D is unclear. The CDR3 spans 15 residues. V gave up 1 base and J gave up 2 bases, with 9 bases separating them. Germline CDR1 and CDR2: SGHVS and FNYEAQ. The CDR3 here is CASSLEGRRNQPQHF. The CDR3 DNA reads TGTGCCAGCAGCTTAGAAGGGAGGCGCAATCAGCCCCAGCATTTT. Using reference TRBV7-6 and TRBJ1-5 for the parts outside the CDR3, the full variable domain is GAGVSQSPRYKVTKRGQDVALRCDPISGHVSLYWYRQALGQGPEFLTYFNYEAQQDKSGLPNDRFSAERPEGSISTLTIQRTEQRDSAMYRCASSLEGRRNQPQHFGDGTRLSIL.

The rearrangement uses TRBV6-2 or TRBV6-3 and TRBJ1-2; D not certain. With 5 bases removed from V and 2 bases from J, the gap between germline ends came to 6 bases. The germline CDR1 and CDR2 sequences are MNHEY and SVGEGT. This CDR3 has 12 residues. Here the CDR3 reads CASSEGNYGYTF. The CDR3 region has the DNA TGTGCCAGCAGTGAGGGAAACTATGGCTACACCTTC.

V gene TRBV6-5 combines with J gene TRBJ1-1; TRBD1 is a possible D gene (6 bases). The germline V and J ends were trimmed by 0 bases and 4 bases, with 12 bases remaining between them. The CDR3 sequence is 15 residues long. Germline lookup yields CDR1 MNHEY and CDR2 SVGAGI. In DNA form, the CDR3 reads TGTGCCAGCAGTTACTCTGGGAGGGGGGGCACTGAAGCTTTCTTT. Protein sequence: CASSYSGRGGTEAFF.

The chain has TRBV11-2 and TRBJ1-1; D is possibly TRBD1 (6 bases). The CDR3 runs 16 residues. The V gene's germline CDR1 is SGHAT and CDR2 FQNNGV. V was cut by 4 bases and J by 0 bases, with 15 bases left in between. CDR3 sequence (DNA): TGTGCCAGCAGCTCTTCGGGGGGCGTGATGAACACTGAAGCTTTCTTT. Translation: CASSSSGGVMNTEAFF.

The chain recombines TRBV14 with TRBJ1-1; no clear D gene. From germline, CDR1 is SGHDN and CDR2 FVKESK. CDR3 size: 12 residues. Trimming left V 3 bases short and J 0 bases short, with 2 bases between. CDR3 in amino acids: CASSHMNTEAFF. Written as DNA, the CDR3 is TGTGCCAGCAGCCATATGAACACTGAAGCTTTCTTT.